Given below is one T cell receptor (beta chain) in context. This specimen belongs to a study of human T cells and chemical hapten exposure. In the study overall: Mostly female patients had alopecia areata, totalis or universalis.

TCRdb independently ran MiXCR on the RACE reads; one entry per CDR3 protein. The sample yields approximately 40,000 distinct CDR3 sequences, less than 3.5% seen once. There are 12 residues in the CDR3. Trimming stripped 10 bases from V and 0 bases from J, with 10 bases between. The germline V gene has CDR1 MGHDK and CDR2 SYGVNS. As for time point: patch test 2, 6 weeks after DPC sensitization. Treatment in this sample: therapeutic diphenylcyclopropenone sensitization with weekly scalp DPC. The clonotype comes from a man in his forties with alopecia areata. Some clones in this sample may be carry-over from other donors' samples. The chain carries TRBV25-1 and TRBJ2-7; D gene ambiguous. This specimen was whole blood, taken in connection with sensitization to the hapten diphenylcyclopropenone (DPC). CDR3 coding DNA: TGTGCCACCCAACTTAACTCCTACGAGCAGTACTTC. This sequence encodes CATQLNSYEQYF.